This is a list of T cell receptor beta chains from one sample in a study of T cell responses to AZD1222 COVID-19 vaccine. Assay: immunoSEQ multiplex PCR; the TCRdb copy retains only in-frame clones and omits some. The sample holds about 37,000 clones; more than 75% are singletons and the top ten take approximately 9.9%. Sample: peripheral blood, taken 28 days after the second AZD1222 dose. All receptors come from an adult who received the AZD1222 COVID-19 vaccine. CDR3s include the opening cysteine and the closing phenylalanine or tryptophan. Fields, in order: V gene, D gene, J gene, clone size, CDR3 protein, CDR3 DNA. A D gene is named only where the DNA matches it firmly. Rows give clone size only sometimes, using once, few, many, or a class for an expanded clone.

>TRBV12-3/TRBV12-4|TRBD1|TRBJ2-4|NA
CASNKDRVNIQYF
TGTGCCAGCAACAAGGACAGGGTAAACATTCAGTACTTC
>TRBV28|NA|TRBJ1-5|NA
CASSLWLDSNQPQHF
TGTGCCAGCAGTTTATGGCTCGATAGCAATCAGCCCCAGCATTTT
>TRBV30|NA|TRBJ2-4|once
CAWAPKEGLGKNIQYF
TGTGCCTGGGCCCCGAAGGAGGGGTTAGGCAAAAACATTCAGTACTTC
>TRBV10-2|NA|TRBJ1-2|few
CASSEWGEGYTF
TGCGCCAGCAGTGAGTGGGGGGAAGGCTACACCTTC
>TRBV29-1|NA|TRBJ2-2|NA
CSVAGPTRDTGELFF
TGCAGCGTCGCGGGACCCACTAGGGACACCGGGGAGCTGTTTTTT
>TRBV2|NA|TRBJ1-2|NA
CASSLRWGGVQGYTF
TGTGCCAGCAGTCTCAGGTGGGGAGGAGTGCAGGGCTACACCTTC
>TRBV11-2|NA|TRBJ1-1|once
CASSSRVGTGTEAFF
TGTGCCAGCAGCTCCCGGGTCGGGACGGGCACTGAAGCTTTCTTT
>TRBV5-1|NA|TRBJ2-1|NA
CASSFLNGNEQFF
TGCGCCAGCAGCTTCCTAAATGGCAATGAGCAGTTCTTC
>TRBV29-1|NA|TRBJ2-1|NA
CSAGDNYNEQFF
TGCAGCGCTGGGGACAACTACAATGAGCAGTTCTTC
>TRBV11-2|NA|TRBJ1-2|NA
CASSLEVSGAGSYGYTF
TGTGCCAGCAGCTTAGAAGTATCGGGGGCTGGTAGCTATGGCTACACCTTC
>TRBV2|NA|TRBJ2-3|NA
CASSGTVRDTQYF
TGTGCCAGCAGTGGGACTGTTCGAGATACGCAGTATTTT
>TRBV30|NA|TRBJ1-2|NA
CAWSHLYGYTF
TGTGCCTGGAGTCATCTCTATGGCTACACCTTC
>TRBV2|NA|TRBJ2-5|NA
CASTPDRQETQYF
TGTGCCAGCACCCCGGACAGACAAGAGACCCAGTACTTC
>TRBV5-1|NA|TRBJ2-1|NA
CASSLGETYNEQFF
TGCGCCAGCAGCTTGGGTGAAACCTACAATGAGCAGTTCTTC
>TRBV9|TRBD2|TRBJ2-1|NA
CASSPLLAGEWSSYNEQFF
TGTGCCAGCAGCCCCTTACTAGCGGGAGAATGGAGCTCCTACAATGAGCAGTTCTTC
>TRBV28|NA|TRBJ1-2|NA
CASGGQNYGYTF
TGTGCCAGCGGGGGGCAGAACTATGGCTACACCTTC
>TRBV20-1|NA|TRBJ1-1|NA
CSASWHLNTEAFF
TGCAGTGCTAGTTGGCACCTGAACACTGAAGCTTTCTTT
>TRBV4-1|NA|TRBJ1-5|few
CASSQEGSGNQPQHF
TGCGCCAGCAGCCAAGAGGGTAGTGGCAATCAGCCCCAGCATTTT
>TRBV4-1|NA|TRBJ1-2|once
CASSQAVGANYGYTF
TGCGCCAGCAGCCAAGCGGTCGGAGCTAACTATGGCTACACCTTC
>TRBV28|NA|TRBJ2-5|NA
CASSLPVGGETQYF
TGTGCCAGCAGTTTACCCGTTGGCGGAGAGACCCAGTACTTC
>TRBV20-1|NA|TRBJ2-7|NA
CSAPDTYEQYF
TGCAGTGCCCCAGACACCTACGAGCAGTACTTC
>TRBV14|NA|TRBJ1-6|NA
CASSQMTGLNSPLHF
TGTGCCAGCAGCCAGATGACAGGCCTAAATTCACCCCTCCACTTT